A single sample is the source of the 10 T cell receptor beta chains below, sequenced in a study of T cells in Graves' hyperthyroidism and ophthalmopathy. What was amplified from RNA transcripts were TCR beta CDR3 regions. The primer set for the first-round RT-PCR of the TCR CDR3 was HTBI. In TCRdb, the multiplex PCR reads were re-called with MiXCR into one record per CDR3 protein. There are around 600,000 distinct CDR3 sequences in the sample; more than 14% occur only once, and approximately 13% lies in the top ten. What was sequenced was blood. All receptors come from a woman between 45 and 60 years old with Graves' ophthalmopathy.

The V call is TRBV29-1, the J call TRBJ1-2, with TRBD1 matching over 9 bases. From germline, CDR1 is SQVTM and CDR2 ANQGSEA. The length of the CDR3 is 14 residues. V was clipped by 4 bases and J by 2 bases; unmatched bases: 5. The CDR3 region is CSVARTGVNYGYTF. The CDR3 nucleotides are TGCAGCGTTGCCCGGACAGGGGTGAACTATGGCTACACCTTC.

This clonotype was seen a few times. The J gene is TRBJ1-1, the V gene TRBV20-1; 7 nucleotides line up with TRBD1. The CDR3 contains 13 residues. CDR1 DFQATT and CDR2 SNEGSKA come from the germline V gene (reference sequence). J was trimmed by 7 bases and V by 5 bases; bases with no gene match: 10. CDR3 protein: CSASEGALSEAFF. DNA for the CDR3: TGCAGTGCTTCCGAGGGGGCGCTTAGTGAAGCTTTCTTT.

This clonotype was found many times. This chain links TRBV12-5 with TRBJ2-3, with D possibly matching TRBD2 (6 bases). The V and J ends lost 8 bases and 0 bases respectively, with 15 bases between them. CDR3 size: 15 residues. CDR1 is LGHNT, CDR2 FRNRAP, per germline. Written as DNA, the CDR3 is TGTGCTAGTATATGGACGGCGGGAAGCACAGATACGCAGTATTTT. This codes for CASIWTAGSTDTQYF.

This clonotype was counted a few times. V and J are TRBV6-1 and TRBJ2-5; 9 nucleotides line up with TRBD1. The CDR3 length is 14 residues. Trimming took 4 bases from V and 5 from J; bases not matched to a gene: 5. Germline CDR1 reads MNHNS; CDR2 reads SASEGT. In DNA, the CDR3 is TGTGCCAGCAGTGGGTACAGGGGGCAGGAGACCCAGTACTTC. Translation: CASSGYRGQETQYF.

This chain links TRBV5-4 with TRBJ1-2, with 7 bases aligning to TRBD1. CDR1 SGHNT and CDR2 YYREEE come from the germline V gene (reference sequence). This CDR3 is 15 amino acids long. J was trimmed by 1 base and V by 4 bases; bases with no gene match: 7. CDR3 nucleotide sequence: TGTGCCAGCAGCGCAAGACAGGGTAATAACTATGGCTACACCTTC. Its translation: CASSARQGNNYGYTF.

Many counts were recorded for this clonotype. The V call is TRBV24-1, the J call TRBJ1-1, with D maybe TRBD1 (5 bases). Trimming left V 9 bases short and J 9 bases short, with 13 bases between. The CDR3 runs to 11 residues. Germline CDR1 and CDR2: KGHDR and SFDVKD. CDR3 protein: CATGRGDQAFF. The DNA for the CDR3 is TGTGCCACCGGGCGGGGGGACCAAGCTTTCTTT.

This clonotype was observed a few times. The rearrangement joins TRBV6-2 or TRBV6-3 to TRBJ2-7; TRBD2 agrees at 11 bases. This CDR3 is 17 amino acids long. From germline, CDR1 is MNHEY and CDR2 SVGEGT. The V and J ends lost 2 bases and 4 bases, in that order; junction bases with no gene match: 10. The CDR3 DNA reads as TGTGCCAGCAGTTACAACCCGCTAGCGGGAGGTAATTACGAGCAGTACTTC. As protein: CASSYNPLAGGNYEQYF.

This clonotype was recorded at least ten times. The chain carries TRBV20-1 and TRBJ2-1; D uncertain. CDR3 length: 12 amino acids. CDR1 and CDR2 from the germline V gene are DFQATT and SNEGSKA (reference sequence). Trimming took 6 bases from V and 8 from J, leaving 14 bases between them. The CDR3 coding sequence is TGCAGTGCCAGGCTCGGAAGCCATGAGCAGTTCTTC. Its protein product is CSARLGSHEQFF.

For this clonotype: A much larger clonotype is one base distant, so this may be a read error. The genes are TRBV6-1 and TRBJ2-7; maybe TRBD2 (5 bases). V lost 1 base and J lost 5, with 18 bases in between. Germline lookup yields CDR1 MNHNS and CDR2 SASEGT. The CDR3 is made up of 16 amino acids. The CDR3 bases are TGTGCCAGCAGTGAAGTCAGCGGAGTTAAACACCACGAGCAGTACTTC. Protein sequence: CASSEVSGVKHHEQYF.

The V call is TRBV6-2 or TRBV6-3, the J call TRBJ1-5; D might be TRBD1 (5 bases). V dropped 7 bases and J dropped 7 bases, with 14 bases sitting between them. The V gene's germline CDR1 is MNHEY and CDR2 SVGEGT. The CDR3 is 13 residues long. CDR3 loop: CASTKQEGQPQHF. CDR3 DNA: TGTGCCAGCACCAAACAAGAGGGGCAGCCCCAGCATTTT.